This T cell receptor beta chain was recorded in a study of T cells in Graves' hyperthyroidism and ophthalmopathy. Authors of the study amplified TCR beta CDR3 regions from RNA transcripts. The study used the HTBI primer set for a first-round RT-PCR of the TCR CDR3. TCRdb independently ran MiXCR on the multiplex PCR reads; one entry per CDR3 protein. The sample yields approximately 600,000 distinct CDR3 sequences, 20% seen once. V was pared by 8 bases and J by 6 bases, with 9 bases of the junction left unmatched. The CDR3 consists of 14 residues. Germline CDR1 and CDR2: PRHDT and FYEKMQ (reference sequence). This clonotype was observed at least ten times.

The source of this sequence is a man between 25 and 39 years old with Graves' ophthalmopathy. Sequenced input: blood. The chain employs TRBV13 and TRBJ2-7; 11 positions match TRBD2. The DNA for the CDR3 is TGTGCCAGCCGCCATAGCGGGAGGGCGACCGAGCAGTACTTC. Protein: CASRHSGRATEQYF.